The clone carrying this T cell receptor beta chain was found once. TCRdb's copy holds only in-frame clones and misses some; the assay was immunoSEQ multiplex PCR. The sample consists of about 770,000 clones, over 60% of them appearing once. The data were taken from a study of shared clonotypes between healthy human individuals. The sequenced material came from memory CD4+ T cells sorted from blood. As for subset: CD45RA-negative fraction. The clonotype comes from a woman aged 25 to 39 in good health.

The DNA for the CDR3 is TGTGCCAGCTCGCGGGTGGCTGCCACTGGAAACACCATATATTTT. Translation: CASSRVAATGNTIYF. The chain combines TRBV5-5 with TRBJ1-3, with D uncertain. Germline loops: CDR1 SGHKS, CDR2 YYEKEE (reference sequence). Between the trimmed V and J ends, which lost 7 bases and 2 bases, there was a span of 16 bases. This CDR3 has 15 residues.